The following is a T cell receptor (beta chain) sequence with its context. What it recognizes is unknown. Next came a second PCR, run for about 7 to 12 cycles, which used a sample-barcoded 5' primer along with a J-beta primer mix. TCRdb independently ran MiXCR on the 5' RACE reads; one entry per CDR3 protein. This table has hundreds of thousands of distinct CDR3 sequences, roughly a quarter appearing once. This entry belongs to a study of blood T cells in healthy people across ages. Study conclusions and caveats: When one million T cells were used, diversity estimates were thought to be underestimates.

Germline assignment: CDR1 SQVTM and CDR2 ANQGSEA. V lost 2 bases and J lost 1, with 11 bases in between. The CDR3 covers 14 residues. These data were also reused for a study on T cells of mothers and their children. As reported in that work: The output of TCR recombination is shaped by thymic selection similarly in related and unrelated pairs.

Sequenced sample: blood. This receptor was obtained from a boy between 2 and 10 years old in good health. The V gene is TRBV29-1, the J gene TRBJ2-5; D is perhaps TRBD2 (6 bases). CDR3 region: CSVESRDFQETQYF. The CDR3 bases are TGCAGCGTTGAATCCAGGGACTTCCAAGAGACCCAGTACTTC.